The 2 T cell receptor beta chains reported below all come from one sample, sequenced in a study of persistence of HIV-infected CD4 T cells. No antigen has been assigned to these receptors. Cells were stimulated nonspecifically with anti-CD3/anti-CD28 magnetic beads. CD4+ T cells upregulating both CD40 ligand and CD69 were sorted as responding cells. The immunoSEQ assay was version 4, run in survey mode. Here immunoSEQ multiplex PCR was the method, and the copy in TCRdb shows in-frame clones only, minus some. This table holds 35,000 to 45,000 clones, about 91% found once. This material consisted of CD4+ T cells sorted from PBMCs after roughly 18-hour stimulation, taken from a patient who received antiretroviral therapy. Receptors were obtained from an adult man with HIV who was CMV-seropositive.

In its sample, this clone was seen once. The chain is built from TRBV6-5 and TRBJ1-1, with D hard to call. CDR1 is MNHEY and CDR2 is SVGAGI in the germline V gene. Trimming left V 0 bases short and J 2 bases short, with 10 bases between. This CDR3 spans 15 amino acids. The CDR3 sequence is CASSYSGQSNTEAFF. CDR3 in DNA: TGTGCCAGCAGTTACTCAGGTCAATCAAACACTGAAGCTTTCTTT.

CDR3 residues: CASSLVAGGPNEQFF. CDR3 bases: TGTGCCAGCAGCTTGGTAGCGGGAGGGCCCAATGAGCAGTTCTTC. The chain joins TRBV5-6 to TRBJ2-1; TRBD2 aligns across 11 bases. The ends lost 0 bases at V and 6 bases at J; junction bases unmatched: 2. This CDR3 is built from 15 residues. Looked up from germline, CDR1 is SGHDT and CDR2 is YYEEEE.